This T cell receptor (beta chain) is from a study of identical twins. This clonotype showed up just a few times. TCRdb analysed the 5' RACE reads with MiXCR anew, one entry per CDR3 protein. The sample lists roughly 250,000 distinct CDR3 sequences; roughly 7.5% were seen once. The length of the CDR3 is 16 residues. With 4 bases removed from V and 3 bases from J, the gap between germline ends came to 16 bases. Germline values: CDR1 KGHDR, CDR2 SFDVKD. Separately, the same data were catalogued under a study of yellow fever vaccine responses in identical twins.

V is TRBV24-1 and J is TRBJ2-3; D gene unclear. The clonotype comes from a woman between 18 and 29 years old in good health. Sequenced sample: CD8+ T cells sorted from blood. CDR3 DNA sequence: TGTGCCACCAGTGACGCCGGGTCGTGGGGAACAGATACGCAGTATTTT. It encodes CATSDAGSWGTDTQYF.